These T cell receptor beta chains were read from a single sample in a study of shared clonotypes between healthy human individuals. Assay used: immunoSEQ multiplex PCR; TCRdb lists only in-frame clones, some missing. The sample consists of about 2 million clones, around 96% of them appearing once. Specimen: naive CD8+ T cells sorted from blood. These receptors were collected from a man between 18 and 29 years old in good health. CDR3s include the opening cysteine and the closing phenylalanine or tryptophan. Each record gives: CDR3 DNA, CDR3 protein, clone size, D gene, V gene, J gene. D genes are given only for firm matches. Expanded clones get a size class; other rows say once, few or many, or leave the size out.

CDR3 DNA: TGTGCCAGCAGTGAAGTCTACGTAACCTACGAGCAGTACTTC
CDR3 protein: CASSEVYVTYEQYF
clone size: NA
D gene: NA
V gene: TRBV6-1
J gene: TRBJ2-7

CDR3 DNA: TGTGCCATCAGTGAGTCGGTGGGAGGAGAGACCCAGTACTTC
CDR3 protein: CAISESVGGETQYF
clone size: NA
D gene: NA
V gene: TRBV10-3
J gene: TRBJ2-5

CDR3 DNA: TGTGCCAGCAGTGAAGGGGGGAGGGCCAAAACCGGGGAGCTGTTTTTT
CDR3 protein: CASSEGGRAKTGELFF
clone size: NA
D gene: TRBD2
V gene: TRBV2
J gene: TRBJ2-2

CDR3 DNA: TGTGCGATAGGTGACAGTTCTACAGATACGCAGTATTTT
CDR3 protein: CAIGDSSTDTQYF
clone size: NA
D gene: NA
V gene: TRBV27
J gene: TRBJ2-3

CDR3 DNA: TGCGCCAGCAGCCAAGATGTGGGGGCATACGAGCAGTACTTC
CDR3 protein: CASSQDVGAYEQYF
clone size: NA
D gene: NA
V gene: TRBV4-3
J gene: TRBJ2-7

CDR3 DNA: TGTGCCAGCAGTAAGACAGGTGGTAATTCACCCCTCCACTTT
CDR3 protein: CASSKTGGNSPLHF
clone size: NA
D gene: NA
V gene: TRBV27
J gene: TRBJ1-6

CDR3 DNA: TGTGCCAGCAGGCCAACGCGGGACCCACCCTATATAGCTAACTATGGCTACACCTTC
CDR3 protein: CASRPTRDPPYIANYGYTF
clone size: NA
D gene: NA
V gene: TRBV28
J gene: TRBJ1-2

CDR3 DNA: TGTGCCAGCAGTTTCCCGGCGGGGGGCTCCTACGAGCAGTACTTC
CDR3 protein: CASSFPAGGSYEQYF
clone size: NA
D gene: TRBD2
V gene: TRBV28
J gene: TRBJ2-7

CDR3 DNA: TGTGCCAGCAGCCAAACAGGGGTTCAAGAGACCCAGTACTTC
CDR3 protein: CASSQTGVQETQYF
clone size: NA
D gene: TRBD1
V gene: TRBV28
J gene: TRBJ2-5

CDR3 DNA: TGCGCCAGCAGTGTGGGGACGAACACTGAAGCTTTCTTT
CDR3 protein: CASSVGTNTEAFF
clone size: NA
D gene: NA
V gene: TRBV10-1
J gene: TRBJ1-1

CDR3 DNA: TGTGCCAGCAGCTTCCGGACAGGGGCCTACGAGCAGTACTTC
CDR3 protein: CASSFRTGAYEQYF
clone size: NA
D gene: TRBD1
V gene: TRBV5-6
J gene: TRBJ2-7

CDR3 DNA: TGTGCCAGCAGCTGGATTGACAGGGCGCCGTTCTTC
CDR3 protein: CASSWIDRAPFF
clone size: NA
D gene: TRBD1
V gene: TRBV7-9
J gene: TRBJ2-1

CDR3 DNA: TGTGCCAGCAGTTTATCGAATCGAGGAAGGGTTTCCTACGAGCAGTACTTC
CDR3 protein: CASSLSNRGRVSYEQYF
clone size: NA
D gene: NA
V gene: TRBV27
J gene: TRBJ2-7

CDR3 DNA: TGTGCCACCCTATTCGGAAACACTGAAGCTTTCTTT
CDR3 protein: CATLFGNTEAFF
clone size: NA
D gene: NA
V gene: TRBV19
J gene: TRBJ1-1

CDR3 DNA: TGTGCCAGCAGCCCACTCATTAGCGGGAGGCCCCCTGATGAGCAGTTCTTC
CDR3 protein: CASSPLISGRPPDEQFF
clone size: NA
D gene: TRBD2
V gene: TRBV13
J gene: TRBJ2-1

CDR3 DNA: TGTGCCAGCAGCACCCCAATGGACGGAAATCCCTACGAGCAGTACTTC
CDR3 protein: CASSTPMDGNPYEQYF
clone size: NA
D gene: NA
V gene: TRBV7-9
J gene: TRBJ2-7

CDR3 DNA: TGTGCCAGCAGGTACAGCGGGTCAGGCCAAGAGACCCAGTACTTC
CDR3 protein: CASRYSGSGQETQYF
clone size: NA
D gene: NA
V gene: TRBV2
J gene: TRBJ2-5

CDR3 DNA: TGTGCCAGTACGAAGGGGTTTAATGAAAAACTGTTTTTT
CDR3 protein: CASTKGFNEKLFF
clone size: NA
D gene: NA
V gene: TRBV19
J gene: TRBJ1-4

CDR3 DNA: TGTGCCAGCAGTTCGAGTGGTAGGGGGGGCGCGGATGGCTACACCTTC
CDR3 protein: CASSSSGRGGADGYTF
clone size: NA
D gene: NA
V gene: TRBV28
J gene: TRBJ1-2

CDR3 DNA: TGTGCCAGTAGTCCAAGACAGACCTACGAGCAGTACTTC
CDR3 protein: CASSPRQTYEQYF
clone size: NA
D gene: NA
V gene: TRBV19
J gene: TRBJ2-7

CDR3 DNA: TGTGCCAGCAGCTCCCGGGGAGGGGGGGCCGTTTACGAGCAGTACTTC
CDR3 protein: CASSSRGGGAVYEQYF
clone size: NA
D gene: NA
V gene: TRBV13
J gene: TRBJ2-7

CDR3 DNA: TGTGCCAGCAGCGCAGGGATCTATGGCTACACCTTC
CDR3 protein: CASSAGIYGYTF
clone size: once
D gene: NA
V gene: TRBV9
J gene: TRBJ1-2